This TCR beta chain stems from a study of early T cells in non-severe SARS-CoV-2 infection (dated by TCRdb to the early 2020s). About the study as a whole: TCR sequencing used bulk RNA from unsorted whole blood, so alpha and beta chains could not be paired.

The junction carries 9 bases between V and J, which are trimmed by 4 bases and 1 base respectively. CDR1 and CDR2 are read off the germline V gene as LGHNA and YSLEER. Taken from cysteine to phenylalanine, the CDR3 has 14 residues. The entry retains the CDR3 DNA only, 42 bases that are in frame from base 1. The research as a whole found: Matching against VDJdb was skewed toward anti-spike CD8 responses, likely underestimated virus-specific expansions, and missed private and CD4 specificities.

The receptor library was made with 5' RACE. Sequenced on a NextSeq 500. To correct for sequencing error and PCR bias, the TCR library protocol tagged individual cDNA molecules with unique molecular identifiers. Sequencing covered both TCR alpha and beta chains, and within each sample the abundances of alpha and beta sequences were tightly co-correlated. The authors processed their data as follows. Decombinator V4 was used to perform V gene, J gene and CDR3 annotation of TCR sequences. Expanded TCRs were defined as changing significantly between any two time points under a Poisson model with p below 0.0001. TCR abundances were normalised to the total number of TCRs sequenced per sample and expressed as counts per million. MAIT TCRs were defined by TRAV1-2 paired with TRAJ12, TRAJ20 or TRAJ33, and iNKT TCRs by TRAV10 paired with TRAJ18. VDJdb, accessed 1 November 2021, was searched for CMV, EBV and SARS-CoV-2 annotated TCRs, excluding TCRs annotated for multiple antigens. The raw public data were reprocessed by TCRdb itself: fastp quality trimming at Q25, MiXCR clonotype calling, in-frame beta chains only. Rows with a matching CDR3 protein are joined into one entry that keeps the most common DNA and genes. The V and J calls follow TCRdb's processing rather than the paper's. The sample profile shows some 29,000 distinct CDR3 sequences; about 6.1% of them were found once. Of the sample, almost 6% is held by the ten largest clones.

About this clonotype: Its antigen remains undetermined. No much larger clonotype is one base removed from it; base qualities were not supplied.

The study was a case-control design nested within a healthcare worker cohort in London, UK, with weekly nasopharyngeal swab PCR tests and blood sampling. Healthcare workers were recruited during the week of the UK lockdown, between 23 and 31 March 2020, and followed weekly for up to roughly 15 weeks. Sequencing was performed on whole blood. This chain is built from TRBV4-3 and TRBJ2-3; no D gene can be assigned with confidence. This sequence was found in an adult who was a healthcare worker with PCR-confirmed SARS-CoV-2 infection or an uninfected control (not recorded which). The CDR3 region reads CASSPRYRTDTQYF. Read as DNA, the sequence is TGCGCCAGCAGCCCCAGATACCGCACAGATACGCAGTATTTT.